The entry below describes one TCR beta chain. The antigen is unknown. This entry comes from a study of CD8+ T cells in alopecia areata. Study results and caveats: Throughout tofacitinib, many expanded lesional clones continued to persist in scalp and blood. Clonality exceeded that of normal scalp in lesional scalp, most notably in alopecia totalis/universalis.

Extracted RNA was reverse transcribed, and the resulting cDNA served as sequencing template. Generated by immunoSEQ multiplex PCR, the TCRdb table keeps only in-frame clones and is missing some. The table has 90,000 or so clones, about 40% seen once. Trimming took off 5 bases at V and 6 bases at J, with 2 bases between the two ends. The germline V gene encodes CDR1 KGHSH and CDR2 LQKENI. The CDR3 runs 10 residues. Stated treatment: oral pan-JAK inhibitor, 5-10 mg twice daily. This chain links TRBV18 with TRBJ2-1; D gene uncertain. This sample comprised CD8+ T cells sorted from blood, obtained at week 24, from a patient treated with tofacitinib. The receptor was derived from a human donor with alopecia areata. The DNA for the CDR3 is TGTGCCAGCTCAGGCAATGAGCAGTTCTTC. It yields the protein CASSGNEQFF.